This T cell receptor beta chain comes out of a study of blood T cells in healthy people across ages. With a J-beta primer mix and a sample-barcoded 5' primer, a second PCR ran roughly 6 to 12 cycles. TCRdb re-derived calls from the 5' RACE reads in MiXCR, one entry per CDR3 protein. The sample has 550,000 to 650,000 distinct CDR3 sequences; 25% to 35% are singletons. This clonotype was seen more than once but under ten times. A much larger clone lies a single base off, so this may be a read error. This clonotype was obtained from a woman of 80 years or more in good health. Sequenced material: blood.

CDR3 DNA: TGCGCCAACAGCTTGGCCGGCCGGGGGGGCTCCTACGAGCAGTACTTC. Translation gives CANSLAGRGGSYEQYF. The chain couples TRBV5-1 to TRBJ2-7; 8 nucleotides line up with TRBD2. CDR1 and CDR2 from the germline V gene are SGHRS and YFSETQ. CDR3 size: 16 residues.